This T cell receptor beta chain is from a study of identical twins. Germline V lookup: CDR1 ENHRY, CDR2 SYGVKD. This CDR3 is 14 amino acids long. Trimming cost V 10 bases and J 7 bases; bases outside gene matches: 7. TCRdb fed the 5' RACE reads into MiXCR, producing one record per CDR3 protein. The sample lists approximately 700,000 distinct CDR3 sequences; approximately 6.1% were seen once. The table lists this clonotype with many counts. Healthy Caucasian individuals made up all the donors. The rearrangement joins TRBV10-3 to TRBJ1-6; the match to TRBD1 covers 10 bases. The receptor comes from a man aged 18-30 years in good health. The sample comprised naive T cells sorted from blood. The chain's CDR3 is CATNRDRGNSPLHF. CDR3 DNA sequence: TGTGCCACAAACCGGGACAGGGGCAATTCACCCCTCCACTTT.